This entry is about one T cell receptor beta chain. This clone was picked up one time. This clone's antigen is unknown. Nothing much larger sits one base from this clone, and base qualities are not available. The study evaluated CTLA-4 blockade (ipilimumab) given together with focal radiation therapy in patients who had chemo-refractory metastatic non-small-cell lung cancer. This sample stems from a study of radiotherapy plus CTLA-4 blockade in lung cancer (dated by TCRdb to the late 2010s). Notes on the research overall: Among the enrolled patients, around 19% had an objective response, and 31% reached disease control.

The library came from the immunoSEQ multiplex PCR assay. TCRdb took over this immuneACCESS table, retaining in-frame rearrangements with V and J assigned. Such tables are incomplete; in checked studies, under half of the missing clones stem from an unresolved V gene, and the remainder is unexplained. A total of 45,000 to 55,000 clones appear in this sample, approximately 79% of them only once. Over 8.5% of the sample lies in the top ten. V sheds 0 bases and J sheds 5 bases, leaving 12 bases between their ends. CDR1 SGHRS and CDR2 YFSETQ were looked up in the germline V gene. Spanning cysteine to phenylalanine, the CDR3 consists of 14 amino acids. Only the CDR3 DNA is retained, 42 bases long and in frame from the first base. The paper's findings and limits, for the study overall: Increased serum interferon-beta after radiation, together with early dynamic changes in blood T cell clones, were reported to be the strongest predictors of response. TCR clones derived from tumors expanded in peripheral blood after treatment with radiotherapy and ipilimumab.

The chain uses TRBV5-1 and TRBJ2-7; the D segment could be TRBD1, given 5 matching bases. The clonotype comes from a human donor with non-small cell lung cancer who had stable disease on radiotherapy plus ipilimumab. The sample here was peripheral blood, taken from a patient treated with radiotherapy plus ipilimumab. For the CDR3, the sequence is CASSLAGNSHEQYF. The nucleotides read TGCGCCAGCAGCTTGGCAGGGAATTCCCACGAGCAGTACTTC. The full variable domain, completed from the reference TRBV5-1 and TRBJ2-7 proteins outside the CDR3, reads KAGVTQTPRYLIKTRGQQVTLSCSPISGHRSVSWYQQTPGQGLQFLFEYFSETQRNKGNFPGRFSGRQFSNSRSEMNVSTLELGDSALYLCASSLAGNSHEQYFGPGTRLTVT.